This T cell receptor beta chain was captured in a study of OX40 agonist ivuxolimab in advanced cancers. The CDR3 covers 12 residues. Germline V gene data show CDR1 as SGHAT and CDR2 as FQNNGV. The V gene lost 4 bases and the J gene lost 4 bases, with 7 bases spanning the gap. Some clones are missing from TCRdb's copy, which holds only in-frame ones; the method was immunoSEQ multiplex PCR. The profile covers about 52,000 clones, with 80% to 85% appearing a single time and around an eighth taken by the ten largest. This receptor was taken from an adult with an advanced solid tumor such as melanoma, head and neck, liver or kidney cancer. This chain connects TRBV11-2 to TRBJ1-2; D is possibly TRBD1 (5 bases). The sequencing used CD4+ or CD8+ T cells sorted from blood, collected in a trial of the OX40 agonist ivuxolimab. CDR3 sequence reads: CASSSQGYGYTF. CDR3 in DNA: TGTGCCAGCAGCTCGCAGGGCTATGGCTACACCTTC.